The T cell receptor (beta chain) described here comes from a study of shared clonotypes between healthy human individuals. Study details: Donor composition was two women and a few men, aged 18 to 49. Three plates each covered CD4 naive and memory; CD8 naive two, CD8 memory one. Broader study findings: What naive subsets generally showed was a larger estimated richness than memory subsets showed.

The table came from immunoSEQ multiplex PCR; TCRdb's copy has only in-frame clones and leaves some out. The sample includes approximately 2.4 million clones, more than 90% of them seen just once. The J segment lost 3 bases and the V segment lost 3 bases, leaving 7 bases of the junction unmatched. The germline V gene has CDR1 MDHEN and CDR2 SYDVKM. The CDR3 contains 16 residues. Concerning this clone itself: Its target is not known.

The rearrangement links TRBV28 to TRBJ1-2; TRBD1 matches 10 bases. The sequence was obtained from a man between 18 and 35 years old in good health. The sample taken for sequencing was naive CD4+ T cells sorted from blood. As to subset: CD45RA+ positively selected. The CDR3 DNA reads as TGTGCCAGCAGTTTGATTTTTGGGACAGGGGACTATGGCTACACCTTC. Translating gives CASSLIFGTGDYGYTF.